This passage covers 17 T cell receptor beta chains from one sample sequenced in a study of cytomegalovirus exposure and HLA in healthy donors (dated by TCRdb to 2016 to 2017). The library was built by means of the immunoSEQ multiplex PCR assay. A mixture of 60 forward primers for TCR Vbeta segments and 13 reverse primers for TCR Jbeta segments was used in the multiplex PCR. The source is immuneACCESS, and TCRdb retained only in-frame sequences with V and J called. Part of the clones is not carried over; for the studies checked, unresolved V genes explain less than half of this, and the remainder is unexplained. The sample table contains a few hundred thousand clones; only one count was recorded for roughly 80% of them. The ten most abundant clones make up about 3.1% of the sample. Specimen: PBMCs. The receptors were gathered from a man aged 25-45 years in good health and CMV-seronegative.

This chain links TRBV7-2 with TRBJ2-7; TRBD1 matches at 8 bases. Germline V gene sequence: CDR1 SGHTA, CDR2 FQGNSA. V gave up 5 bases and J gave up 4 bases; unmatched junction bases: 7. The CDR3 extends over 14 amino acids. In DNA, the CDR3 is TGTGCCAGCAGCCTTCCGGGACAGGTATACGAGCAGTACTTC. Its translation is CASSLPGQVYEQYF.

This clone has just a few counts. The chain joins TRBV7-8 to TRBJ1-1, with D possibly TRBD1 on 5 matching bases. The germline V gene encodes CDR1 SGHVS and CDR2 FQNEAQ. The CDR3 spans 14 residues. Trimming took 4 bases from V and 4 from J, leaving 13 bases between them. CDR3 sequence: CASSSRGGGTEAFF. CDR3 coding DNA: TGTGCCAGCAGCTCCCGGGGGGGAGGCACTGAAGCTTTCTTT.

The table lists this clone with a few counts. J is TRBJ1-6 and V is TRBV6-1, with D perhaps TRBD1 (5 bases). Trimming left V 6 bases short and J 7 bases short, with 16 bases between. This CDR3 spans 15 amino acids. Germline V CDR1 and CDR2: MNHNS, SASEGT. The CDR3 here is CASSAGLSQNSPLHF. The CDR3 DNA reads as TGTGCCAGCAGCGCAGGGTTGTCGCAGAATTCACCCCTCCACTTT.

This clone showed up just once. The gene calls are TRBV27 and TRBJ2-7; 7 bases line up with TRBD2. The CDR3 totals 14 residues. V was clipped by 6 bases and J by 6 bases; unmatched bases: 11. Germline V CDR1 and CDR2: MNHEY, SMNVEV (reference sequence). The CDR3 here is CASSLTSSMSEQYF. Written as DNA, the CDR3 is TGTGCCAGCAGCCTGACTAGCAGTATGTCCGAGCAGTACTTC.

This chain connects TRBV2 to TRBJ1-2; TRBD1 might be the D (6 bases). The CDR3 has 13 residues. Germline V gene sequence: CDR1 SNHLY, CDR2 FYNNEI. V dropped 7 bases and J dropped 4 bases, with 13 bases sitting between them. The CDR3 DNA is TGTGCCAGCACAGAGGACAGTCCCTATGGCTACACCTTC. Translating gives CASTEDSPYGYTF. Complete variable domain (other parts from reference TRBV2 and TRBJ1-2): EPEVTQTPSHQVTQMGQEVILRCVPISNHLYFYWYRQILGQKVEFLVSFYNNEISEKSEIFDDQFSVERPDGSNFTLKIRSTKLEDSAMYFCASTEDSPYGYTFGSGTRLTVV.

The chain couples TRBV6-5 to TRBJ2-1, with TRBD2 matching 10 bases. This CDR3 contains 16 residues. Per the germline V gene, CDR1 is MNHEY and CDR2 is SVGAGI. The V and J ends lost 2 bases and 0 bases, in that order; junction bases with no gene match: 1. CDR3 region: CASSYPSGSSYNEQFF. In DNA form, the CDR3 reads TGTGCCAGCAGTTACCCTAGCGGGAGCTCCTACAATGAGCAGTTCTTC.

This clone was detected a few times. CDR3 protein: CASSPRDSGISGNTIYF. CDR3 DNA: TGTGCCAGCTCACCAAGGGACAGCGGCATCTCTGGAAACACCATATATTTT. V is TRBV18 and J is TRBJ1-3, with 7 bases fitting TRBD1. J was trimmed by 0 bases and V by 2 bases; bases with no gene match: 7. This CDR3 is built from 17 residues. Per germline, CDR1 KGHSH and CDR2 LQKENI.

The gene calls are TRBV6-5 and TRBJ2-5; TRBD1 agrees at 11 bases. Looked up from germline, CDR1 is MNHEY and CDR2 is SVGAGI. CDR3 size: 14 residues. V dropped 6 bases and J dropped 7; count of bases not matched to a gene: 7. In DNA form, the CDR3 reads TGTGCCAGCAGCCGCGGACAGGGGGCGGCGACCCAGTACTTC. It codes for CASSRGQGAATQYF.

The rearrangement joins TRBV5-1 to TRBJ2-3; 12 bases map to TRBD2. The CDR3 spans 17 residues. The trim removed 3 bases at V and 0 bases at J, leaving 5 bases unmatched. Germline assignment: CDR1 SGHRS and CDR2 YFSETQ. CDR3 nucleotide sequence: TGCGCCAGCAGCTCGGGACTAGCGGGCGGTAGCACAGATACGCAGTATTTT. It translates to CASSSGLAGGSTDTQYF.

This clone was seen only a few times. J is TRBJ2-7 and V is TRBV2; TRBD1 might be the D (6 bases). Germline lookup yields CDR1 SNHLY and CDR2 FYNNEI. V lost 6 bases to trimming and J lost 6 bases, with 21 bases between them. CDR3 length: 15 amino acids. The CDR3 reads CASSYRARTRPEQYF. In nucleotides, the CDR3 is TGTGCCAGCAGCTACAGGGCCCGAACTAGGCCCGAGCAGTACTTC.

The gene calls are TRBV5-5 and TRBJ2-7, with TRBD1 matching 7 bases. V dropped 2 bases and J dropped 6; count of bases not matched to a gene: 5. The CDR3 sequence is 13 residues long. Germline V lookup: CDR1 SGHKS, CDR2 YYEKEE (reference sequence). The CDR3 coding sequence is TGTGCCAGCAGCTTTGACAGGGCCCTCGAGCAGTACTTC. It yields the protein CASSFDRALEQYF. The full variable domain, its missing parts supplied by reference TRBV5-5 and TRBJ2-7, is DAGVTQSPTHLIKTRGQQVTLRCSPISGHKSVSWYQQVLGQGPQFIFQYYEKEERGRGNFPDRFSARQFPNYSSELNVNALLLGDSALYLCASSFDRALEQYFGPGTRLTVT.

The V gene is TRBV7-2, the J gene TRBJ2-3; possible D gene TRBD1, 5 bases. Germline V gives CDR1 SGHTA, CDR2 FQGNSA. The CDR3 sequence is 16 residues long. V lost 4 bases to trimming and J lost 3 bases, with 17 bases between them. The CDR3 reads CASSYRITRVTDTQYF. Here the CDR3 DNA reads TGTGCCAGCAGCTATCGAATTACCAGGGTAACAGATACGCAGTATTTT.

CDR3 nucleotides: TGTGCCAGCAGCTTTACAACTAGCGGGGATGAGCAGTTCTTC. It yields the protein CASSFTTSGDEQFF. The V gene is TRBV13, the J gene TRBJ2-1; 10 bases line up with TRBD2. Germline loops: CDR1 PRHDT, CDR2 FYEKMQ (reference sequence). The ends lost 3 bases at V and 8 bases at J; junction bases unmatched: 4. The CDR3 sequence is 14 residues long. The variable domain in full, completed from reference TRBV13 and TRBJ2-1, reads AAGVIQSPRHLIKEKRETATLKCYPIPRHDTVYWYQQGPGQDPQFLISFYEKMQSDKGSIPDRFSAQQFSDYHSELNMSSLELGDSALYFCASSFTTSGDEQFFGPGTRLTVL.

V gene TRBV2 combines with J gene TRBJ1-1, with D perhaps TRBD1 (5 bases). The germline V and J ends were trimmed by 5 bases and 4 bases, with 20 bases remaining between them. The V gene's germline CDR1 is SNHLY and CDR2 FYNNEI. The CDR3 runs to 16 residues. Here the CDR3 DNA reads TGTGCCAGCAGTCGGCTCGGTGGGCAGGGAGGCACTGAAGCTTTCTTT. Amino acids: CASSRLGGQGGTEAFF.

The CDR3 DNA follows: TGCGCCAGCGGGGACAGCAACTCTGGAAACACCATATATTTT. Residues: CASGDSNSGNTIYF. The chain combines TRBV5-1 with TRBJ1-3, with 7 bases matching TRBD1. The V gene end was trimmed by 7 bases and the J gene end by 0 bases; junction bases not matched to a gene: 4. CDR3 length equals 14 residues. CDR1 is SGHRS and CDR2 is YFSETQ in the germline V gene.

Only one count was recorded for this clone. The chain combines TRBV6-1 with TRBJ2-7; D is unclear. The V and J ends lost 2 bases and 1 base respectively, with 6 bases between them. Germline lookup yields CDR1 MNHNS and CDR2 SASEGT. The CDR3 length is 13 residues. DNA of the CDR3: TGTGCCAGCAGTGAAAGTCAGTCCTACGAGCAGTACTTC. Its protein product is CASSESQSYEQYF.

The rearrangement joins TRBV5-4 to TRBJ2-2; a weak D match, TRBD1 (5 bases). V shed 4 bases and J shed 7 bases, with 14 bases lying between them. CDR1 SGHNT and CDR2 YYREEE come from the germline V gene (reference sequence). The CDR3 sequence is 14 residues long. CDR3 sequence (DNA): TGTGCCAGCAGCCCTCAGGGTTTTGGCGGGGAGCTGTTTTTT. This sequence encodes CASSPQGFGGELFF.